Listed below are T cell receptor beta chains from one sample, sequenced in a study of blood T cell repertoires in COVID-19. Repertoires were generated with immunoSEQ multiplex PCR, while TCRdb's copy carries only in-frame clones and drops some. The data show 300,000 to 450,000 clones, with approximately 81% seen just once and approximately 3.6% held by the top ten. What was sequenced was peripheral blood. The receptor set was obtained from a woman between 18 and 29 years old with acute or convalescent COVID-19. Each CDR3 is given with its conserved first and last residue. Each record gives: J gene, V gene, CDR3 protein.

TRBJ2-7,TRBV10-2,CASMSTERETLSYEQYF
TRBJ2-7,TRBV27,CASSLTGGFLLEQYF
TRBJ2-1,TRBV7-3,CASSRTSDNEQFF
TRBJ1-6,TRBV10-1,CASSGRVDSPLHF
TRBJ2-5,TRBV27,CASSNGQGRRKETQYF
TRBJ2-4,TRBV5-6,CASSLVRDRAFIAKNIQYF
TRBJ2-7,TRBV5-5,CASMTGLTYEQYF
TRBJ1-2,TRBV15,CATSRRLQGSRDGYTF
TRBJ1-4,TRBV19,CASSSGTGVIEKLFF
TRBJ1-2,TRBV7-2,CASSLEPGGYTF
TRBJ2-3,TRBV10-3,CAISPYEERWDTQYF
TRBJ1-5,TRBV7-9,CASSPQGLLQPQHF
TRBJ2-7,TRBV29-1,CSVEIVGLSYEQYF
TRBJ2-7,TRBV7-8,CASSATGSTYEQYF
TRBJ2-7,TRBV19,CASSTGGPYEQYF